The clone carrying this T cell receptor (beta chain) showed up just a few times. Germline CDR1 is ENHRY and CDR2 is SYGVKD. V shed 8 bases and J 7 bases; nucleotides not matched to a gene: 9. CDR3 length equals 14 residues. MiXCR, applied by TCRdb to the reads, yields one record per CDR3 protein. The data show 740,000 or so distinct CDR3 sequences, about 40% seen once. The data are from a study of T cell repertoires in cytomegalovirus infection. Across the study: Matching HLA type and CMV infection were both indicated by public TCR beta signatures.

This clonotype originated in a human donor in good health (CMV status not recorded). Some clones in this sample may be carry-over from other donors' samples. Material for sequencing was PBMCs. The V and J genes are TRBV10-3 and TRBJ1-5, with TRBD1 matching over 9 bases. CDR3 protein: CAIGYTGGHQPQHF. In DNA form, the CDR3 reads TGTGCCATCGGATACACAGGGGGCCACCAGCCCCAGCATTTT.